Here is one T cell receptor (beta chain) with its context. Its specificity is unknown. Germline CDR1 SGHTA, CDR2 FQGNSA. The CDR3 has 13 amino acids. The V and J ends lost 1 base and 8 bases respectively, with 11 bases between them. These data are taken from a study of memory CD4+ T cells and cytomegalovirus serostatus. The sort gate was single viable CD3+CD4+CD8-CD45RO+ cells for memory CD4+ T cells. Serostatus was set by detecting CMV pp150, pp28, p38, p52 IgG. Study-level findings and limits: Each of 60 to 80 CMV-associated TCRbeta sequences occurred in one to five individuals.

Generated by immunoSEQ multiplex PCR, the TCRdb table keeps only in-frame clones and is missing some. The sample records fewer than 75,000 clones, around 80% being singletons. The chain carries TRBV7-2 and TRBJ1-2, with D possibly TRBD1 on 5 matching bases. The material sequenced was memory CD4+ T cells from blood. This clonotype was sampled from an adult in good health and CMV-seronegative. CDR3 nucleotide sequence: TGTGCCAGCAGCTTAGGAGCAGGGAGAGGCTACACCTTC. Its translation is CASSLGAGRGYTF.